This TCR beta chain was identified in a study of monozygotic twins with inflammatory bowel disease. cDNA for each sample came from eight separate reactions. Each UMI harboured a 6-nucleotide sample barcode and was appended via template switching. TCRdb derives one entry per CDR3 protein from the 5' RACE reads, leaving out DNA. The table lists approximately 380,000 distinct CDR3 sequences, with around 2.6% in the top ten. The sample consisted of blood. This TCR derives from a human donor with ulcerative colitis or Crohn's disease, or a healthy co-twin of an affected twin (not recorded which).

CDR3 region: CSARLGDTQYF. This chain connects TRBV20-1 to TRBJ2-3. The CDR3 has 11 residues. Germline V CDR1 and CDR2: DFQATT, SNEGSKA (reference sequence).